The TCR beta chain under discussion was sequenced for a study of blood T cell repertoires in COVID-19 (TCRdb year 2020). In terms of the full investigation: Samples from collaborators originated in the United States, Italy and Spain and spanned both the acute and convalescent phases of COVID-19. The material from the prospective study consisted of cDNA or gDNA derived from T cells, B-cell-depleted T cells, or PBMCs. Deeply sampled blood TCRbeta repertoires from subjects exposed to, actively infected with, or recovered from COVID-19 were included in the dataset. The repertoires were made available in a free public database intended to serve as a resource for research on the immune response to SARS-CoV-2. The samples were drawn from two sources: the first 160 participants of the ongoing ImmuneRACE study, and some 1,300 subjects contributed by 6 global collaborators. A de-identified subject ID, COVID-19 status, age in years and sex were almost always included in the sample metadata. Where HLA class I and class II types were available, the types were taken from metadata supplied by the sample provider, not from assay-based typing. Broad study findings and their caveats: Clinical and demographic metadata were provided uncurated, with the amount varying by source and participant.

Samples from volunteer blood donors who had recovered from COVID-19 were contributed by a second Seattle source. Collaborating institutions collected whole blood in K2EDTA tubes following their own protocols. For TCRbeta analysis, collaborator samples were shipped as frozen whole blood, as isolated PBMCs, or as DNA extracted from either sample type. TCRbeta CDR3 regions were amplified from genomic DNA by means of the immunoSEQ Assay, a bias-controlled multiplex PCR. As for the authors' bioinformatics: The number of nucleated cells in each sample was estimated by amplification of reference gene primers within the assay. To quantify the absolute abundance of each unique TCRbeta CDR3 rearrangement, sequence reads were collapsed and filtered. For each sample, productive Simpson clonality was calculated as the square root of Simpson's diversity index across productive rearrangements. Here the immuneACCESS table is served through TCRdb, limited to in-frame sequences with V and J called. Missing clones are a known gap in these copies; in checked studies unresolved V genes cover under half, and the rest lacks a known reason. The DNA gave D and trimming, while V, J and clone size come from that table. This sample has 250,000 to 300,000 clones in its table, and roughly 90% of those were observed once. The top ten hold 2% to 2.5% of the sample.

Germline trimming amounts to 4 bases on V and 7 bases on J, with 8 as the count of junction bases outside the gene matches. Taken from cysteine to phenylalanine, the CDR3 has 14 residues. The only DNA kept is the CDR3, 42 bases in frame from the first base. The germline V gene (reference sequence) supplies CDR1 SGHNT and CDR2 YYREEE. Points on this clone: The clone's antigen remains unknown. Within one base of it there is no much larger clone, and no base qualities were kept.

The rearranged chain carries TRBV5-4 and TRBJ2-1; 7 central bases correspond to TRBD1. The clonotype originates from a woman aged 45-60 years who had recovered from COVID-19. The sample consisted of peripheral blood. The nucleotide sequence reads as follows: TGTGCCAGCAGCACGGAGACAGGGTCTAATGAGCAGTTCTTC. This is translated as CASSTETGSNEQFF.